This T cell receptor (beta chain) was sequenced for a study of cytomegalovirus exposure and HLA in healthy donors. Amplification used 60 Vbeta primers and 13 Jbeta primers. The table came from immunoSEQ multiplex PCR; TCRdb's copy has only in-frame clones and leaves some out. The sample contains around 140,000 clones, about four fifths of which appear only once. Study results and limitations: An analysis that came later showed most CMV-associated TCR beta chains appearing HLA-restricted. Later analysis found that TCR beta chains associated with HLA were more clonally expanded than other, equally common chains. Several of the most significant clusters appeared linked to common viral pathogens, based on a later analysis.

Remarks on this clone: The antigen is unknown. The same CDR3 also results from other DNA sequences found in this sample.

Nominally healthy donors were sampled, though unrecorded immune exposures were likely. This CDR3 contains 15 residues. V dropped 5 bases and J dropped 4; count of bases not matched to a gene: 9. The germline V gene has CDR1 MNHEY and CDR2 SMNVEV (reference sequence). The origin of this receptor is a man aged 35 to 55 in good health and CMV-seronegative. V gene TRBV27 combines with J gene TRBJ2-7; TRBD2 agrees at 9 bases. The sequencing sample was made of PBMCs. In nucleotides, the CDR3 is TGTGCCAGCAGTGCCTCCGGGACTAGCAGGTACGAGCAGTACTTC. Translation: CASSASGTSRYEQYF.